This TCR beta chain is from a study of T cells in Graves' hyperthyroidism and ophthalmopathy. Broader study findings: Most expanded thyroid clonotypes above 0.001 also appeared in blood.

In regard to this clonotype: Its matching antigen is unknown.

Exclusion criteria comprised uncontrolled infection, other autoimmune disease, pregnancy or lactation. Each diagnosis was grounded in clinical symptoms, serum thyroxine and TRAb, thyroid ultrasound, and orbital computed tomography. What was amplified from RNA transcripts were TCR beta CDR3 regions. HTBI primers were the set used in a first-round RT-PCR of the TCR CDR3. TCRdb passed the multiplex PCR reads through MiXCR, listing each CDR3 protein once. The table records approximately 720,000 distinct CDR3 sequences, 18% of them present only once. The TCR sequence derives from a woman between 50 and 59 years old with Graves' hyperthyroidism that later progressed to Graves' ophthalmopathy. Sequencing used blood.

The CDR3 reads CSARLAGRSYNEQFF. The DNA for the CDR3 is TGCAGTGCTAGACTAGCGGGTAGGTCCTACAATGAGCAGTTCTTC. The chain combines TRBV20-1 with TRBJ2-1; 8 positions agree with TRBD2. Trimming cost V 2 bases and J 1 base; bases outside gene matches: 4. Germline CDR1 reads DFQATT; CDR2 reads SNEGSKA (reference sequence). The CDR3 has 15 amino acids.